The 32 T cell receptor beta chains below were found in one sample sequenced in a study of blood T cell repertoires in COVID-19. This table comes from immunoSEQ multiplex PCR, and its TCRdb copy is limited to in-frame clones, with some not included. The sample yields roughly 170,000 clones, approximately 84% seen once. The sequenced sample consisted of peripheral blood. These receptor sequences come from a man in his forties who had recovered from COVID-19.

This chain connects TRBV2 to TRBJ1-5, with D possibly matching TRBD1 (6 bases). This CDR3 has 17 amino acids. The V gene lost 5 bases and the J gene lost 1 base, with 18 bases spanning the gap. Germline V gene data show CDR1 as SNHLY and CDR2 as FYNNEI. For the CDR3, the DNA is TGTGCCAGCAGTAAAGGAGGTTCAGGGGCGAGCAATCAGCCCCAGCATTTT. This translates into CASSKGGSGASNQPQHF.

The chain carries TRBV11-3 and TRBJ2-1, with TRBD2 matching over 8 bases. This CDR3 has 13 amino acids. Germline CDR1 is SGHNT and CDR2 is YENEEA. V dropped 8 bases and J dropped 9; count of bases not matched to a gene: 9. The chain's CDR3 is CASGGGQWGEQFF. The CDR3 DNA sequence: TGTGCCAGCGGCGGGGGGCAGTGGGGTGAGCAGTTCTTC. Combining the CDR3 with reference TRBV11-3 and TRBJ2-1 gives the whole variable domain EAGVVQSPRYKIIEKKQPVAFWCNPISGHNTLYWYLQNLGQGPELLIRYENEEAVDDSQLPKDRFSAERLKGVDSTLKIQPAELGDSAVYLCASGGGQWGEQFFGPGTRLTVL.

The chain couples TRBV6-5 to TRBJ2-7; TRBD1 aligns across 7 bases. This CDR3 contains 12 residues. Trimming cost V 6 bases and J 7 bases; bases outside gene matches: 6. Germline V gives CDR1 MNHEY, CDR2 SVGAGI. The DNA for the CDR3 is TGTGCCAGCAGGACAGGGATGTGGGAGCAGTACTTC. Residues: CASRTGMWEQYF.

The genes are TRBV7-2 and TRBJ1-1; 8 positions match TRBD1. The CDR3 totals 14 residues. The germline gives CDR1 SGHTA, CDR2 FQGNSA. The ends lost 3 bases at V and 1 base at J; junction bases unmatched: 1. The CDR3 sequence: CASSFRGRNTEAFF. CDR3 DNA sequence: TGTGCCAGCAGCTTCAGGGGGCGGAACACTGAAGCTTTCTTT.

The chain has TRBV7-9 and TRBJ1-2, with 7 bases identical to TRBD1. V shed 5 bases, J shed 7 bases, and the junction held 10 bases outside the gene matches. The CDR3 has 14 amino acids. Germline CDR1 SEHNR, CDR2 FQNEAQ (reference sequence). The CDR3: CASSTLTGDFGYTF. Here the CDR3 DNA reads TGTGCCAGCAGCACGCTAACAGGGGATTTTGGCTACACCTTC. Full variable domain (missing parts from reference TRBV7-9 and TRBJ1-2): DTGVSQNPRHKITKRGQNVTFRCDPISEHNRLYWYRQTLGQGPEFLTYFQNEAQLEKSRLLSDRFSAERPKGSFSTLEIQRTEQGDSAMYLCASSTLTGDFGYTFGSGTRLTVV.

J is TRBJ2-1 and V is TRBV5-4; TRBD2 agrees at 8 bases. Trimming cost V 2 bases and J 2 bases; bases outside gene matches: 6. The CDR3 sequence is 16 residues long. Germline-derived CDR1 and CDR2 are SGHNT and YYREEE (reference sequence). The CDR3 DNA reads TGTGCCAGCAGCTTAGGCGGGAGGCCCCCCTACAATGAGCAGTTCTTC. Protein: CASSLGGRPPYNEQFF.

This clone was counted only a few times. The CDR3 DNA reads as TGCGCCAGCAGACGGACAGGGGACTATGGCTACACCTTC. It specifies CASRRTGDYGYTF. The chain couples TRBV5-1 to TRBJ1-2; 9 bases align to TRBD1. V trimming: 5 bases; J trimming: 3 bases; junction bases outside the gene matches: 2. Looked up from germline, CDR1 is SGHRS and CDR2 is YFSETQ. CDR3 length: 13 amino acids.

The CDR3 nucleotides read TGTGCCAGCAGCCAGGGAGGCACCATATATTTT. Translation: CASSQGGTIYF. The V call is TRBV11-2, the J call TRBJ1-3, with TRBD1 as a possible D gene (5 bases). The V gene lost 5 bases and the J gene lost 9 bases, with 8 bases spanning the gap. Looked up from germline, CDR1 is SGHAT and CDR2 is FQNNGV. CDR3 size: 11 residues.

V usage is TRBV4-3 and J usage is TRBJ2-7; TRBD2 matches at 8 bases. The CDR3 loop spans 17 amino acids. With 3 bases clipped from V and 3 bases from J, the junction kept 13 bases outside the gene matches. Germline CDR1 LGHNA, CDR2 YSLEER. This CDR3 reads CASSQSWAGGQYYEQYF. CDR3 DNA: TGCGCCAGCAGCCAGTCCTGGGCGGGAGGTCAATACTACGAGCAGTACTTC.

The CDR3 region has the DNA TGTGCCAGCATCGGGACAGGGGCTTACGAGCAGTACTTC. This codes for CASIGTGAYEQYF. The chain couples TRBV6-4 to TRBJ2-7; 10 positions match TRBD1. Germline values: CDR1 MRHNA, CDR2 SNTAGT. This CDR3 has 13 residues. Losses at the gene ends were 7 bases for V and 4 bases for J; bases not matched to a gene: 4.

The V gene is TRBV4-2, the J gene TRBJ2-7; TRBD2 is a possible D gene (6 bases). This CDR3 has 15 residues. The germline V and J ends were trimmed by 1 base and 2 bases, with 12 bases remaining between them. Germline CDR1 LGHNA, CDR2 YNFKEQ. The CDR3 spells CASSQVWDSAYEQYF. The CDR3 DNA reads TGTGCCAGCAGCCAAGTATGGGACTCCGCCTACGAGCAGTACTTC.

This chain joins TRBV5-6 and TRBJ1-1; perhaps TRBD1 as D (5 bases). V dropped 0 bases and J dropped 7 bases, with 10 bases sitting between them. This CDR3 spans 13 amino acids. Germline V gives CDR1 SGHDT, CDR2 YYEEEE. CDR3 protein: CASSLDWTREAFF. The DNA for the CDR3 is TGTGCCAGCAGCTTGGATTGGACACGTGAAGCTTTCTTT.

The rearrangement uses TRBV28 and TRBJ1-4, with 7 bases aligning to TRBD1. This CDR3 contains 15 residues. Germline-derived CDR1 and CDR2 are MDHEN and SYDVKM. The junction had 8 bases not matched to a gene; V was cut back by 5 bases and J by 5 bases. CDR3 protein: CASSPPGQKNEKLFF. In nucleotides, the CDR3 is TGTGCCAGCAGTCCGCCGGGACAGAAGAATGAAAAACTGTTTTTT.

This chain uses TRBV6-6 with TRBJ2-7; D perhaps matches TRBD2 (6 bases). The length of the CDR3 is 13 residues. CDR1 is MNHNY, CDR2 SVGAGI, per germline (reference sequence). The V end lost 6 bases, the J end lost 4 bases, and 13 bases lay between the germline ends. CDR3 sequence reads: CASRLALIYEQYF. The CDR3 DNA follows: TGTGCCAGCAGACTAGCCCTGATTTACGAGCAGTACTTC.

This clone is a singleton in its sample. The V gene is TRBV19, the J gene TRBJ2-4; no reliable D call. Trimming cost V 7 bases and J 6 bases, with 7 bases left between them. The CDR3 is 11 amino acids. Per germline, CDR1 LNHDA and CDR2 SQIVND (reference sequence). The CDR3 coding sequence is TGTGCCAGTACCTTGGCAAACATTCAGTACTTC. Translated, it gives CASTLANIQYF.

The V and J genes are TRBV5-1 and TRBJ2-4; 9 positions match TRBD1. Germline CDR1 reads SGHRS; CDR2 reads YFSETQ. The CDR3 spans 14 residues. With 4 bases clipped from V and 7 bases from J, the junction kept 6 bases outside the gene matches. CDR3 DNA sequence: TGCGCCAGCAGCCCCGACAGGGGGGCGAACATTCAGTACTTC. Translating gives CASSPDRGANIQYF.

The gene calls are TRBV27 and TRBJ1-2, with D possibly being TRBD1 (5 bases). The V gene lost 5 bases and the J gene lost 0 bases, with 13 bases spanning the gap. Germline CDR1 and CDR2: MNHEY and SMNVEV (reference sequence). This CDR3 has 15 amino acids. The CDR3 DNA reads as TGTGCCAGCAGTGGGGGGTTAACAGCTAACTATGGCTACACCTTC. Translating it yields CASSGGLTANYGYTF.

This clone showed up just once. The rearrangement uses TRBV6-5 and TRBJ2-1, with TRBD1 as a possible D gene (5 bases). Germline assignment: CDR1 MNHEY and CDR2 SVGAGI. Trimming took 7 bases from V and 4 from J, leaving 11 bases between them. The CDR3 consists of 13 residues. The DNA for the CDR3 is TGTGCCAGCAATGGGGCTGGATACAATGAGCAGTTCTTC. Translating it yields CASNGAGYNEQFF.

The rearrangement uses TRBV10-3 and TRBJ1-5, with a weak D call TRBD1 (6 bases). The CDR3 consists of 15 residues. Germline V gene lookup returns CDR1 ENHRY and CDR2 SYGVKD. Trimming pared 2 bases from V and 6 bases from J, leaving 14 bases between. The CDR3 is CAISEGGGAGQPQHF. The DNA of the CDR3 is TGTGCCATCAGTGAGGGGGGGGGCGCGGGTCAGCCCCAGCATTTT.

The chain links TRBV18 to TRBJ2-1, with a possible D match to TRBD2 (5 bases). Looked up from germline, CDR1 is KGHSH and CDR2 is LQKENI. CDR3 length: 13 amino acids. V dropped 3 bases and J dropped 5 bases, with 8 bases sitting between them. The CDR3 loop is CASSPRGDNEQFF. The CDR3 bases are TGTGCCAGCTCACCCCGGGGAGACAATGAGCAGTTCTTC.

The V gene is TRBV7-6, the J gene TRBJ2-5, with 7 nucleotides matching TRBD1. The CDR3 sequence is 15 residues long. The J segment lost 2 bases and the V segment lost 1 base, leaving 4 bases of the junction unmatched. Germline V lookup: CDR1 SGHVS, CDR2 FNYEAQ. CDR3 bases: TGTGCCAGCAGCTTAGAGGGGACAGTTCAAGAGACCCAGTACTTC. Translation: CASSLEGTVQETQYF.

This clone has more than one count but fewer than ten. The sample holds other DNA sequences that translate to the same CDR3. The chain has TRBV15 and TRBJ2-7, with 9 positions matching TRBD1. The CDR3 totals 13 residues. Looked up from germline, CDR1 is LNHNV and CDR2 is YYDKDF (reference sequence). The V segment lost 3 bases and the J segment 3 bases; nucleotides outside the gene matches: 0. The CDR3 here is CATSRDRGYEQYF. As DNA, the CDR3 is TGTGCCACCAGCAGGGACAGGGGCTACGAGCAGTACTTC. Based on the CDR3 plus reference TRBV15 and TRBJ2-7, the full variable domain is DAMVIQNPRYQVTQFGKPVTLSCSQTLNHNVMYWYQQKSSQAPKLLFHYYDKDFNNEADTPDNFQSRRPNTSFCFLDIRSPGLGDTAMYLCATSRDRGYEQYFGPGTRLTVT.

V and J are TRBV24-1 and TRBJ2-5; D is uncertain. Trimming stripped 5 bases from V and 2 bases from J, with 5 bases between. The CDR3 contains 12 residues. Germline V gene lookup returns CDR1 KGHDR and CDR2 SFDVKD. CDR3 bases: TGTGCCACCAGTGGACTGCAAGAGACCCAGTACTTC. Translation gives CATSGLQETQYF.

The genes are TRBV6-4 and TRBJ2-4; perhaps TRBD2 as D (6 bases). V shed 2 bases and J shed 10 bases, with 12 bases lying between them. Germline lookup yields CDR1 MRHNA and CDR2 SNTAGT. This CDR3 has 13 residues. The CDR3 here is CASSDGRGGIQYF. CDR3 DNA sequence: TGTGCCAGCAGTGACGGGAGAGGAGGGATTCAGTACTTC.

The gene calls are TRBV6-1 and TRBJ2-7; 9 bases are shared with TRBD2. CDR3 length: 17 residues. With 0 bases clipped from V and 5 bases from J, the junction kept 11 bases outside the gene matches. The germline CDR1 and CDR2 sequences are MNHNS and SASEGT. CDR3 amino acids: CASSEARRASGKNEQYF. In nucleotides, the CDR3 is TGTGCCAGCAGTGAAGCGCGGAGGGCTAGCGGGAAGAACGAGCAGTACTTC.

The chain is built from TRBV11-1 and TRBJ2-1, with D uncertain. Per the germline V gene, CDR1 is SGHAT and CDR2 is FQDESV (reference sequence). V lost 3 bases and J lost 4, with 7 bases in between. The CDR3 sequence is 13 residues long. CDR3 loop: CASSLQDYNEQFF. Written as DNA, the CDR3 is TGTGCCAGCAGCTTGCAGGATTACAATGAGCAGTTCTTC.

The CDR3 DNA follows: TGTGCCAGCAGTTCGGACAGGGACGCCTACGAGCAGTACTTC. Its protein is CASSSDRDAYEQYF. The genes are TRBV2 and TRBJ2-7; 8 positions match TRBD1. CDR1 SNHLY and CDR2 FYNNEI come from the germline V gene. J was trimmed by 2 bases and V by 5 bases; bases with no gene match: 5. The CDR3 length is 14 residues.

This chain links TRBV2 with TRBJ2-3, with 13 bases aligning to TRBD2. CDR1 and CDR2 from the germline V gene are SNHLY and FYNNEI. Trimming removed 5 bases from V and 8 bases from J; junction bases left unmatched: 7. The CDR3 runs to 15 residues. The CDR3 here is CASSWTSGSSGTQYF. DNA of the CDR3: TGTGCCAGCAGTTGGACTAGCGGGAGCTCGGGTACGCAGTATTTT.

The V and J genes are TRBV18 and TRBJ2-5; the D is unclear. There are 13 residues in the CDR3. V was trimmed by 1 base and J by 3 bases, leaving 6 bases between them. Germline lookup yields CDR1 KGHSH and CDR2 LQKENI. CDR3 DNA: TGTGCCAGCTCACCACGCGGAGAAGAGACCCAGTACTTC. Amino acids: CASSPRGEETQYF. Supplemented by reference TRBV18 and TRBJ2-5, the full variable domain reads NAGVMQNPRHLVRRRGQEARLRCSPMKGHSHVYWYRQLPEEGLKFMVYLQKENIIDESGMPKERFSAEFPKEGPSILRIQQVVRGDSAAYFCASSPRGEETQYFGPGTRLLVL.

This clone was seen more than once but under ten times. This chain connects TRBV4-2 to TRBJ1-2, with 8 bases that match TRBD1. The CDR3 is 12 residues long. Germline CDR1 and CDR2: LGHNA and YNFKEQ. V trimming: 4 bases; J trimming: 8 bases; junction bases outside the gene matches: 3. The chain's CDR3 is CASSLTGEGYTF. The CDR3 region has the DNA TGTGCCAGCAGCCTGACAGGGGAAGGCTACACCTTC.

The CDR3 is CASSFRLADTGELFF. As DNA, the CDR3 is TGTGCCAGCAGCTTTAGGCTAGCGGACACCGGGGAGCTGTTTTTT. V usage is TRBV7-9 and J usage is TRBJ2-2, with 7 positions matching TRBD2. The CDR3 totals 15 residues. The germline V gene has CDR1 SEHNR and CDR2 FQNEAQ (reference sequence). The V and J ends lost 3 bases and 3 bases, in that order; junction bases with no gene match: 4.

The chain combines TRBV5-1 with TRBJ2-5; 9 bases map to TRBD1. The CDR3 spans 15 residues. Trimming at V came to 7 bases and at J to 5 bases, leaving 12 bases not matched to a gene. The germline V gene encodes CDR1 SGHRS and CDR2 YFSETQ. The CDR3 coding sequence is TGCGCCAGCGCCTATTCGGGACAGGGAGGGGAGACCCAGTACTTC. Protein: CASAYSGQGGETQYF.